Listed here are 10 T cell receptor beta chains from one sample, sequenced in a study of T cells in Graves' hyperthyroidism and ophthalmopathy. Researchers amplified the TCR beta CDR3 regions from RNA transcripts. In the first-round RT-PCR of the TCR CDR3, the HTBI primer set was used. TCRdb reprocessed the multiplex PCR reads via MiXCR and lists one record per CDR3 protein. The sample shows roughly 750,000 distinct CDR3 sequences, about 17% of them seen only once. Specimen: blood. These receptor sequences come from a man in his late teens or twenties with Graves' hyperthyroidism.

This clonotype was detected ten times or more. The chain has TRBV11-3 and TRBJ2-5, with 9 bases identical to TRBD2. The CDR3 extends over 15 amino acids. CDR1 and CDR2 (germline): SGHNT, YENEEA. V was clipped by 6 bases and J by 4 bases; unmatched bases: 9. The CDR3 loop reads CASSTRAGGRETQYF. The CDR3 region has the DNA TGTGCCAGCAGTACTAGAGCGGGAGGACGAGAGACCCAGTACTTC.

The chain recombines TRBV10-1 with TRBJ2-3; D may be TRBD1 or TRBD2 (6 bases each). Germline V lookup: CDR1 WNHNN, CDR2 SYGVQD (reference sequence). CDR3 size: 15 residues. The V end was cut by 3 bases, the J end by 6 bases, with 16 bases between. In nucleotides, the CDR3 is TGCGCCAGCAGTGACTCGGGGGCCTCTCTTGATACGCAGTATTTT. The encoded protein is CASSDSGASLDTQYF.

The chain links TRBV5-6 to TRBJ1-1; 10 positions match TRBD1. J gave up 7 bases and V 4 bases, and 19 bases lay outside the gene matches. Germline V lookup: CDR1 SGHDT, CDR2 YYEEEE. This CDR3 is built from 18 residues. The chain's CDR3 is CASSPSDWDRGGKNEAFF. CDR3 in DNA: TGTGCCAGCAGCCCTAGCGATTGGGACAGGGGTGGGAAAAATGAAGCTTTCTTT. Drawing the rest from reference TRBV5-6 and TRBJ1-1, the complete variable domain is DAGVTQSPTHLIKTRGQQVTLRCSPKSGHDTVSWYQQALGQGPQFIFQYYEEEERQRGNFPDRFSGHQFPNYSSELNVNALLLGDSALYLCASSPSDWDRGGKNEAFFGQGTRLTVV.

V and J are TRBV6-2 or TRBV6-3 and TRBJ1-2, with 10 positions matching TRBD1. The CDR3 is made up of 16 amino acids. The V and J ends lost 0 bases and 4 bases, in that order; junction bases with no gene match: 5. Germline CDR1 and CDR2: MNHEY and SVGEGT. CDR3 sequence: CASSYSMDRGSYGYTF. The CDR3 bases are TGTGCCAGCAGTTACTCGATGGACAGGGGGTCCTATGGCTACACCTTC.

The genes are TRBV28 and TRBJ1-1, with a possible D match to TRBD1 (6 bases). The V end lost 6 bases, the J end lost 5 bases, and 13 bases lay between the germline ends. Germline CDR1 and CDR2: MDHEN and SYDVKM. CDR3 size: 13 residues. The CDR3 sequence is CASRDSRWTEAFF. CDR3 DNA: TGTGCCAGCAGGGACAGTAGGTGGACTGAAGCTTTCTTT.

The genes are TRBV5-1 and TRBJ1-4; 7 nucleotides line up with TRBD1. Germline-derived CDR1 and CDR2 are SGHRS and YFSETQ. Trimming at V came to 4 bases and at J to 5 bases, leaving 5 bases not matched to a gene. The CDR3 has 14 residues. CDR3: CASSPQGQNEKLFF. Here the CDR3 DNA reads TGCGCCAGCAGCCCACAGGGGCAGAATGAAAAACTGTTTTTT. Full variable domain (remainder filled in from reference TRBV5-1 and TRBJ1-4): KAGVTQTPRYLIKTRGQQVTLSCSPISGHRSVSWYQQTPGQGLQFLFEYFSETQRNKGNFPGRFSGRQFSNSRSEMNVSTLELGDSALYLCASSPQGQNEKLFFGSGTQLSVL.

The V call is TRBV20-1, the J call TRBJ2-7; tentatively, D is TRBD2 (6 bases). CDR1 DFQATT and CDR2 SNEGSKA come from the germline V gene (reference sequence). Trimming left V 1 base short and J 2 bases short, with 15 bases between. The CDR3 sequence is 15 residues long. CDR3: CSARGDGRVAYEQYF. In DNA, the CDR3 is TGCAGTGCTAGAGGGGACGGGAGAGTAGCCTACGAGCAGTACTTC.

This chain links TRBV20-1 with TRBJ2-3; possible D gene TRBD2, 6 bases. CDR1 and CDR2 (germline): DFQATT, SNEGSKA (reference sequence). Trimming took off 1 base at V and 7 bases at J, with 12 bases between the two ends. The CDR3 totals 13 residues. The CDR3 sequence: CSARGPLAHTQYF. CDR3 nucleotides: TGCAGTGCTAGAGGACCCCTAGCGCATACGCAGTATTTT.

This clonotype occurred many times. The chain links TRBV12-3 or TRBV12-4 to TRBJ2-3; 7 nucleotides agree with TRBD1. The V segment lost 3 bases and the J segment 5 bases; nucleotides outside the gene matches: 2. The CDR3 runs to 13 residues. The DNA for the CDR3 is TGTGCCAGCAGTTTCGCAGGGGGAGATACGCAGTATTTT. Translation gives CASSFAGGDTQYF.

The gene calls are TRBV11-2 and TRBJ1-4; no firm D call. This CDR3 spans 14 amino acids. The germline CDR1 and CDR2 sequences are SGHAT and FQNNGV. V was clipped by 5 bases and J by 7 bases, with 14 bases between them. DNA of the CDR3: TGTGCCAGCAGCCCGCCAGTGGAGGGTGAAAAACTGTTTTTT. It encodes CASSPPVEGEKLFF. Full variable domain (missing parts from reference TRBV11-2 and TRBJ1-4): EAGVAQSPRYKIIEKRQSVAFWCNPISGHATLYWYQQILGQGPKLLIQFQNNGVVDDSQLPKDRFSAERLKGVDSTLKIQPAKLEDSAVYLCASSPPVEGEKLFFGSGTQLSVL.